One and the same sample provided the 15 T cell receptor beta chains below, sequenced in a study of control samples from healthy donors and cancer patients. Produced via immunoSEQ multiplex PCR; TCRdb's table is partial and in-frame only. The sample contains 13,000 to 15,000 clones, 60% to 80% of which appear only once. The material sequenced was formalin-fixed, paraffin-embedded tissue. The receptors derive from a female donor with lung cancer.

CDR3 bases: TGTGCCAGCAGTTTCGAGTCTTTTCTTGGCTACACCTTC. The encoded protein is CASSFESFLGYTF. This chain connects TRBV6-2 or TRBV6-3 to TRBJ1-2; no reliable D call. Trimming shortened V by 4 bases and J by 7 bases, and 13 bases separated the two germline ends. The CDR3 runs to 13 residues. CDR1 and CDR2 (germline): MNHEY, SVGEGT.

The chain joins TRBV5-8 to TRBJ2-6; D not resolved. Germline CDR1 reads SGHTS; CDR2 reads YDEGEE. This CDR3 is built from 19 residues. Trimming took off 0 bases at V and 0 bases at J, with 16 bases between the two ends. The DNA for the CDR3 is TGTGCCAGCAGCTTGGCCGAAGCGAGAATGGACTCTGGGGCCAACGTCCTGACTTTC. Translating gives CASSLAEARMDSGANVLTF.

The rearrangement links TRBV7-8 to TRBJ1-5; 7 bases line up with TRBD1. V shed 4 bases and J 7 bases; nucleotides not matched to a gene: 4. The CDR3 runs 13 residues. Germline V gene data show CDR1 as SGHVS and CDR2 as FQNEAQ. The CDR3 sequence is CASSSDRDQPQHF. CDR3 sequence (DNA): TGTGCCAGCAGCTCCGACAGGGACCAGCCCCAGCATTTT. The variable domain in full, completed from reference TRBV7-8 and TRBJ1-5, reads GAGVSQSPRYKVAKRGQDVALRCDPISGHVSLFWYQQALGQGPEFLTYFQNEAQLDKSGLPSDRFFAERPEGSVSTLKIQRTQQEDSAVYLCASSSDRDQPQHFGDGTRLSIL.

V is TRBV6-2 or TRBV6-3 and J is TRBJ1-1; D unclear. Trimming left V 4 bases short and J 1 base short, with 10 bases between. This CDR3 is 14 amino acids long. Per germline, CDR1 MNHEY and CDR2 SVGEGT. The CDR3 region has the DNA TGTGCCAGCAGTTGGTCAGGCACGAACACTGAAGCTTTCTTT. Amino acid sequence: CASSWSGTNTEAFF.

CDR3 nucleotides: TGTGCCAGCAGTTTAAGGGCGGAGAGCTCTGGAAACACCATATATTTT. Residues: CASSLRAESSGNTIYF. The chain employs TRBV6-2 or TRBV6-3 and TRBJ1-3, with D unclear. The V end was cut by 4 bases, the J end by 0 bases, with 13 bases between. The CDR3 runs 16 residues. CDR1 and CDR2 (germline): MNHEY, SVGEGT.

This clone showed up just a few times. The chain recombines TRBV27 with TRBJ2-7, with D perhaps being TRBD1 or TRBD2 (5 bases each). Germline CDR1 MNHEY, CDR2 SMNVEV (reference sequence). Trimming took off 3 bases at V and 4 bases at J, with 13 bases between the two ends. The CDR3 spans 14 residues. This CDR3 is CASSFGGPLYEQYF. The CDR3 DNA reads as TGTGCCAGCAGTTTTGGGGGACCCCTTTACGAGCAGTACTTC.

This clone was observed a handful of times. V usage is TRBV18 and J usage is TRBJ1-3; D call uncertain. Trimming removed 2 bases from V and 4 bases from J, with 6 bases in between. CDR3 length equals 13 residues. Germline-derived CDR1 and CDR2 are KGHSH and LQKENI. The CDR3 reads CASSPGAGNTIYF. Written as DNA, the CDR3 is TGTGCCAGCTCACCAGGAGCGGGAAACACCATATATTTT. Complete variable domain (other parts from reference TRBV18 and TRBJ1-3): NAGVMQNPRHLVRRRGQEARLRCSPMKGHSHVYWYRQLPEEGLKFMVYLQKENIIDESGMPKERFSAEFPKEGPSILRIQQVVRGDSAAYFCASSPGAGNTIYFGEGSWLTVV.

J is TRBJ2-7 and V is TRBV7-2, with no clear D. Trimming took 5 bases from V and 0 from J, leaving 8 bases between them. The CDR3 contains 13 residues. Germline CDR1 is SGHTA and CDR2 is FQGNSA. CDR3: CASSRPDSYEQYF. The CDR3 nucleotides read TGTGCCAGCAGCCGTCCCGACTCCTACGAGCAGTACTTC.

The chain carries TRBV6-2 or TRBV6-3 and TRBJ2-5; unclear D gene. Germline CDR1 MNHEY, CDR2 SVGEGT. The V end lost 4 bases, the J end lost 2 bases, and 5 bases lay between the germline ends. CDR3 size: 12 residues. The CDR3 DNA reads TGTGCCAGCAGTTTAGGTCAAGAGACCCAGTACTTC. Translation: CASSLGQETQYF.

CDR3 region: CASSLAQRGGYTGELFF. The CDR3 DNA reads as TGTGCCAGCAGCTTAGCACAGAGGGGGGGATACACCGGGGAGCTGTTTTTT. The J gene is TRBJ2-2, the V gene TRBV7-9; weak D call: TRBD2 (7 bases). Deletions cut 0 bases from V and 3 bases from J, with 14 bases between. There are 17 residues in the CDR3. Looked up from germline, CDR1 is SEHNR and CDR2 is FQNEAQ (reference sequence).

Comment on this clone: Compared with germline, one end of the junction differs, possibly owing to a read error. The rearrangement links TRBV7-2 to TRBJ2-3, with 10 bases lining up with TRBD2. CDR3 size: 16 residues. Looked up from germline, CDR1 is SGHTA and CDR2 is FQGNSA. CDR3 in DNA: TGTGCCAACAGCTTAAAAGCTAGCGGGAGCGTCAATACGCAGTATTTT. Protein sequence: CANSLKASGSVNTQYF.

J is TRBJ2-5 and V is TRBV11-3, with D perhaps TRBD2 (5 bases). The V end was cut by 0 bases, the J end by 10 bases, with 12 bases between. CDR3 length: 13 amino acids. Per the germline V gene, CDR1 is SGHNT and CDR2 is YENEEA. The CDR3 nucleotides are TGTGCCAGCAGCTTAGATCGTTACGGGATCCAGTACTTC. It encodes CASSLDRYGIQYF.

In DNA, the CDR3 is TGTGCCAGCTCTCGGACAGGCACCTTGGGCTACACCTTC. Translation gives CASSRTGTLGYTF. This chain connects TRBV25-1 to TRBJ1-2; TRBD1 agrees at 7 bases. The V segment lost 8 bases and the J segment 8 bases; nucleotides outside the gene matches: 11. The CDR3 sequence is 13 residues long. Germline-derived CDR1 and CDR2 are MGHDK and SYGVNS.

This clone was detected a few times. V usage is TRBV27 and J usage is TRBJ2-7, with D perhaps TRBD2 (6 bases). The CDR3 consists of 14 residues. The ends were cut back, 1 base at V and 1 base at J, with 8 bases in the middle. CDR1 is MNHEY and CDR2 is SMNVEV in the germline V gene (reference sequence). CDR3: CASSLLGGSYEQYF. CDR3 DNA: TGTGCCAGCAGTTTATTGGGGGGATCCTACGAGCAGTACTTC.

The chain recombines TRBV7-2 with TRBJ2-3, with TRBD2 matching 9 bases. Germline CDR1 and CDR2: SGHTA and FQGNSA. The ends lost 3 bases at V and 3 bases at J; junction bases unmatched: 7. This CDR3 is built from 16 residues. CDR3 bases: TGTGCCAGCAGCTTTTCGGGTAGCGGGAGAACAGATACGCAGTATTTT. Translation gives CASSFSGSGRTDTQYF. Drawing the rest from reference TRBV7-2 and TRBJ2-3, the complete variable domain is GAGVSQSPSNKVTEKGKDVELRCDPISGHTALYWYRQSLGQGLEFLIYFQGNSAPDKSGLPSDRFSAERTGGSVSTLTIQRTQQEDSAVYLCASSFSGSGRTDTQYFGPGTRLTVL.